Following are 15 T cell receptor beta chains from one sample sequenced in a study of early T cells in non-severe SARS-CoV-2 infection. MiXCR was run by TCRdb on the 5' RACE reads, yielding one entry per CDR3 protein. The sample holds roughly 93,000 distinct CDR3 sequences, roughly 11% seen once. Source material: whole blood. Every receptor here comes from an adult who was a healthcare worker with PCR-confirmed SARS-CoV-2 infection or an uninfected control (not recorded which).

The chain is built from TRBV3-1 and TRBJ2-3; D is possibly TRBD1 (6 bases). Trimming removed 0 bases at V and 6 bases at J, with 16 bases between. This CDR3 comprises 16 residues. Looked up from germline, CDR1 is LGHDT and CDR2 is YNNKEL (reference sequence). CDR3 nucleotide sequence: TGTGCCAGCAGCCAAGAAGTCAGGGGCGGCAGGGATACGCAGTATTTT. It encodes CASSQEVRGGRDTQYF.

Only a few counts were recorded for this clonotype. The chain recombines TRBV10-1 with TRBJ1-1; tentatively, D is TRBD1 (5 bases). The CDR3 has 16 amino acids. V was pared by 6 bases and J by 1 base, with 18 bases between. Germline CDR1 WNHNN, CDR2 SYGVQD (reference sequence). CDR3 DNA sequence: TGCGCCAGCAGCCCCACGACCACGGGGCCGAACACTGAAGCTTTCTTT. This gives the protein CASSPTTTGPNTEAFF.

This clonotype has a count of ten or more. The chain uses TRBV9 and TRBJ2-3, with TRBD2 matching 7 bases. The CDR3 is 14 residues long. V trimming: 5 bases; J trimming: 5 bases; junction bases outside the gene matches: 8. Germline V gene sequence: CDR1 SGDLS, CDR2 YYNGEE. This CDR3 reads CASSASGKLDTQYF. The CDR3 coding sequence is TGTGCCAGCAGTGCTAGCGGTAAATTAGATACGCAGTATTTT.

This clonotype appeared a few times. The chain uses TRBV12-3 or TRBV12-4 and TRBJ1-3; perhaps TRBD1 as D (6 bases). Trimming took 6 bases from V and 0 from J, leaving 15 bases between them. The CDR3 contains 16 residues. CDR3 residues: CASSSRDMSSGNTIYF. The CDR3 DNA reads TGTGCCAGCAGCTCCCGGGACATGAGCTCTGGAAACACCATATATTTT.

V and J are TRBV27 and TRBJ2-7; 8 positions match TRBD1. Germline V gene data show CDR1 as MNHEY and CDR2 as SMNVEV (reference sequence). The CDR3 loop spans 15 amino acids. V shed 5 bases, J shed 2 bases, and the junction held 8 bases outside the gene matches. The chain's CDR3 is CASSLGQGITYEQYF. For the CDR3, the DNA is TGTGCCAGCAGTCTCGGACAGGGTATTACCTACGAGCAGTACTTC.

This clonotype appeared a few times. V is TRBV2 and J is TRBJ2-1; TRBD2 matches 8 bases. Germline V lookup: CDR1 SNHLY, CDR2 FYNNEI. The V and J ends lost 8 bases and 3 bases, in that order; junction bases with no gene match: 15. There are 17 residues in the CDR3. Here the CDR3 reads CASSSLPGTRGYNEQFF. The CDR3 nucleotides read TGTGCCAGCTCCTCTCTACCAGGGACTAGAGGCTACAATGAGCAGTTCTTC.

V usage is TRBV7-2 and J usage is TRBJ2-1, with D unclear. Germline V gene data show CDR1 as SGHTA and CDR2 as FQGNSA. Trimming pared 3 bases from V and 4 bases from J, leaving 10 bases between. The CDR3 contains 14 residues. CDR3 bases: TGTGCCAGCAGCTTCGGACGTGTATACAATGAGCAGTTCTTC. Its protein product is CASSFGRVYNEQFF. The entire variable domain, with the rest obtained from reference TRBV7-2 and TRBJ2-1, is as follows: GAGVSQSPSNKVTEKGKDVELRCDPISGHTALYWYRQSLGQGLEFLIYFQGNSAPDKSGLPSDRFSAERTGGSVSTLTIQRTQQEDSAVYLCASSFGRVYNEQFFGPGTRLTVL.

This chain connects TRBV28 to TRBJ2-2; D remains ambiguous. Trimming cost V 2 bases and J 7 bases, with 17 bases left between them. In germline, CDR1 is MDHEN, CDR2 SYDVKM. CDR3 length: 16 residues. CDR3 loop: CASSLEAPHRHGELFF. The DNA for the CDR3 is TGTGCCAGCAGTTTAGAGGCCCCCCACCGACACGGGGAGCTGTTTTTT.

The V gene is TRBV10-3, the J gene TRBJ2-3, with D possibly TRBD1 on 5 matching bases. Germline V gives CDR1 ENHRY, CDR2 SYGVKD. The V gene lost 7 bases and the J gene lost 1 base, with 9 bases spanning the gap. The CDR3 loop spans 13 amino acids. CDR3: CAITLTGTDTQYF. For the CDR3, the DNA is TGTGCCATCACCCTGACAGGCACAGATACGCAGTATTTT.

This clonotype was observed a handful of times. The CDR3 protein is CSAEEGGETQYF. CDR3 sequence (DNA): TGCAGTGCTGAAGAGGGCGGGGAGACCCAGTACTTC. The rearrangement joins TRBV20-1 to TRBJ2-5, with D possibly being TRBD2 (5 bases). Germline V lookup: CDR1 DFQATT, CDR2 SNEGSKA (reference sequence). Trimming cost V 5 bases and J 5 bases, with 12 bases left between them. CDR3 length: 12 residues.

This clonotype came up a few times. The genes are TRBV12-5 and TRBJ2-2; D unclear. V lost 0 bases, J lost 0 bases, and 8 bases lay in between. The CDR3 length is 16 residues. Germline values: CDR1 LGHNT, CDR2 FRNRAP. The CDR3 loop reads CASGLVTRPNTGELFF. CDR3 DNA sequence: TGTGCTAGTGGTTTGGTAACCAGGCCGAACACCGGGGAGCTGTTTTTT.

This clonotype was detected only a few times. The chain uses TRBV6-1 and TRBJ2-4, with D unclear. CDR3 length: 14 amino acids. Between the trimmed V and J ends, which lost 5 bases and 0 bases, there was a span of 8 bases. The germline V gene has CDR1 MNHNS and CDR2 SASEGT. The CDR3 DNA is TGTGCCAGCAGTCTGGATTTAGCCAAAAACATTCAGTACTTC. Translation gives CASSLDLAKNIQYF.

This clonotype was counted at least ten times. The chain uses TRBV24-1 and TRBJ2-3; 8 bases agree with TRBD1. The V segment lost 4 bases and the J segment 0 bases; nucleotides outside the gene matches: 5. The CDR3 is 16 residues long. Looked up from germline, CDR1 is KGHDR and CDR2 is SFDVKD. This CDR3 reads CATSEPGGFSTDTQYF. The DNA of the CDR3 is TGTGCCACCAGTGAACCAGGGGGCTTCAGCACAGATACGCAGTATTTT.

This clonotype occurred a few times. The rearrangement links TRBV20-1 to TRBJ1-2, with D possibly being TRBD1 (5 bases). V was clipped by 3 bases and J by 3 bases, with 11 bases between them. This CDR3 is 13 amino acids long. Germline V gives CDR1 DFQATT, CDR2 SNEGSKA (reference sequence). This CDR3 is CSASEGIDYGYTF. The CDR3 DNA reads as TGCAGTGCTAGCGAGGGGATCGACTATGGCTACACCTTC.

The chain carries TRBV18 and TRBJ1-1; no clear D. The CDR3 loop spans 15 amino acids. V lost 0 bases to trimming and J lost 3 bases, with 11 bases between them. Germline CDR1 reads KGHSH; CDR2 reads LQKENI. Here the CDR3 reads CASSPPGRVDTEAFF. DNA of the CDR3: TGTGCCAGCTCACCACCGGGGAGGGTCGACACTGAAGCTTTCTTT.